This T cell receptor beta chain was recorded in a study of cytomegalovirus exposure and HLA in healthy donors. The study, taken as a whole, reports: Cytomegalovirus association was listed for 164 TCR beta chains. The only immune exposure information that was available was CMV serostatus.

Although they were nominally healthy when sampled, donors likely had unrecorded immune exposures. Comments on this clone: Its target is not known.

13 Jbeta primers and 60 Vbeta primers were used for the PCR. This table comes from immunoSEQ multiplex PCR, and its TCRdb copy is limited to in-frame clones, with some not included. The data hold fewer than 250,000 clones, with roughly 77% observed a single time. Trimming took 1 base from V and 2 from J; bases not matched to a gene: 5. The germline gives CDR1 SGHKS, CDR2 YYEKEE (reference sequence). The CDR3 runs to 16 residues. Material for sequencing was PBMCs. The chain employs TRBV5-5 and TRBJ2-2; 7 nucleotides match TRBD1. This TCR derives from a man aged 30-40 years in good health and CMV-seropositive. DNA for the CDR3: TGTGCCAGCAGCTTGTCGGGACAGAGAAACACCGGGGAGCTGTTTTTT. Its translation is CASSLSGQRNTGELFF.